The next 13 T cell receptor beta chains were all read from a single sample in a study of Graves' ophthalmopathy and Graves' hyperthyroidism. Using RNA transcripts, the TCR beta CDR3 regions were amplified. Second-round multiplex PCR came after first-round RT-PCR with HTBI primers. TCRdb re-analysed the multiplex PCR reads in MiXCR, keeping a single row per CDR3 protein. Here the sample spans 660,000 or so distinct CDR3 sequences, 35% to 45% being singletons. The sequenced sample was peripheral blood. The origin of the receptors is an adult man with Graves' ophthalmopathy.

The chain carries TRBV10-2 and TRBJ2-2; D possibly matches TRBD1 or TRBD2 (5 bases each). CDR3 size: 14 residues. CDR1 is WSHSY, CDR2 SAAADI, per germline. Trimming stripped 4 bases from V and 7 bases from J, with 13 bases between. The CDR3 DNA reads TGCGCCAGCAGTGTCCGAGGGGCCGACGGGGAGCTGTTTTTT. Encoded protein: CASSVRGADGELFF.

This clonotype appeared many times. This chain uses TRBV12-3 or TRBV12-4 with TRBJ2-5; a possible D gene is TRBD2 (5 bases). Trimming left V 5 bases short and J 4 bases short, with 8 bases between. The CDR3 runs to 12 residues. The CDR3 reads CASSRLLETQYF. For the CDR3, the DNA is TGTGCCAGCAGTCGACTACTAGAGACCCAGTACTTC.

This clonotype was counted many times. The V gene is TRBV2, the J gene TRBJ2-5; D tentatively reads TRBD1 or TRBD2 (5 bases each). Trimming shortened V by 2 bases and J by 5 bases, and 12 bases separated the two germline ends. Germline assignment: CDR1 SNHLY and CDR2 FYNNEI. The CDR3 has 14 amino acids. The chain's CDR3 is CASSEWLEGETQYF. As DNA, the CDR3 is TGTGCCAGCAGTGAATGGCTAGAGGGGGAGACCCAGTACTTC.

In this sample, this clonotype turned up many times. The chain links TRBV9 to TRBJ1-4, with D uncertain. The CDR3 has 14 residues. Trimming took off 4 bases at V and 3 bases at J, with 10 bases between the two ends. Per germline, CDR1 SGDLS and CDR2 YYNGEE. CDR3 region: CASSPLGSNEKLFF. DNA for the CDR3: TGTGCCAGCAGCCCACTGGGATCTAATGAAAAACTGTTTTTT.

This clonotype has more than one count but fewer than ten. DNA of the CDR3: TGTGCCAGCAGCACAGGGCTGGGCAATCAGCCCCAGCATTTT. It encodes CASSTGLGNQPQHF. J is TRBJ1-5 and V is TRBV19, with D possibly TRBD1 on 6 matching bases. Trimming pared 9 bases from V and 2 bases from J, leaving 14 bases between. The germline V gene has CDR1 LNHDA and CDR2 SQIVND (reference sequence). The CDR3 extends over 14 amino acids.

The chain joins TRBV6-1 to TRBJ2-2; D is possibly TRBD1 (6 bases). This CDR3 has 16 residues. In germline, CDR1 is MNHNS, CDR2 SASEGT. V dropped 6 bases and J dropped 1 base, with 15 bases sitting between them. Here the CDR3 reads CASRNLDSLNTGELFF. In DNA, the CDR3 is TGTGCCAGCAGAAATTTGGACAGTCTGAACACCGGGGAGCTGTTTTTT.

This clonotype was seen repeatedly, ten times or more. The DNA of the CDR3 is TGTGCCAGCAGTGTCGAGAAAGGGGACAATCAGCCCCAGCATTTT. Translated: CASSVEKGDNQPQHF. The rearrangement uses TRBV6-4 and TRBJ1-5, with D possibly matching TRBD1 (5 bases). CDR1 is MRHNA, CDR2 SNTAGT, per germline. V was clipped by 4 bases and J by 3 bases, with 13 bases between them. This CDR3 contains 15 residues.

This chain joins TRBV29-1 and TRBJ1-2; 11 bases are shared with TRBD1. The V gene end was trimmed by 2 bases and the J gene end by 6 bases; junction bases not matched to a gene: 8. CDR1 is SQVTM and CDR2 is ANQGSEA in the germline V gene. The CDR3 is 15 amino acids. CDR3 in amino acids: CSVERTGGVVHGYTF. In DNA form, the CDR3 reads TGCAGCGTTGAACGGACAGGGGGCGTCGTCCATGGCTACACCTTC.

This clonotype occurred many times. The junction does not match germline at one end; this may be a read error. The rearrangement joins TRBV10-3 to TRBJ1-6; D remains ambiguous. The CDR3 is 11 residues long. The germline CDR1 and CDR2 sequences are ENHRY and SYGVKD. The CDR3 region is CASSERPPLHF. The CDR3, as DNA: TGTGCCAGCAGTGAAAGACCACCCCTCCACTTT.

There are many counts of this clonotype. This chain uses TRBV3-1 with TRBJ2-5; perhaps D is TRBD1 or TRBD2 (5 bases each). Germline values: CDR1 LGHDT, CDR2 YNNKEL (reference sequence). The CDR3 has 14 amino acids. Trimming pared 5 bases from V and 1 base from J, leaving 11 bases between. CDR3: CASSGTVSQETQYF. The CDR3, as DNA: TGTGCCAGCAGCGGGACGGTGAGCCAAGAGACCCAGTACTTC.

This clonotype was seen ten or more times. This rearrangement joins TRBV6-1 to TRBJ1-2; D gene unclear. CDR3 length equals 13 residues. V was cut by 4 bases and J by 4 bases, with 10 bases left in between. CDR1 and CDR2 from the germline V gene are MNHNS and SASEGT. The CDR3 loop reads CASSAGTLYGYTF. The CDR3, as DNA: TGTGCCAGCAGTGCGGGTACCCTCTATGGCTACACCTTC.

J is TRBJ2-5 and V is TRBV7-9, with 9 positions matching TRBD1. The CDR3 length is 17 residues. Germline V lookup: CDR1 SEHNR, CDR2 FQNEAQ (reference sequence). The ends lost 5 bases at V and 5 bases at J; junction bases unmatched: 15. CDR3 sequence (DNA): TGTGCCAGCAGCGCGGACAGGGGCGGGGCATTAGGGGAGACCCAGTACTTC. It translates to CASSADRGGALGETQYF.

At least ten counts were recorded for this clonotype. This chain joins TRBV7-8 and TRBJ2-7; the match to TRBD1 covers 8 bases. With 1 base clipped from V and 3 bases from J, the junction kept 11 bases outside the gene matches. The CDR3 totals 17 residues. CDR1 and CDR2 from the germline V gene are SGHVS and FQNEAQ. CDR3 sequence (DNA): TGTGCCAGCAGCTTAGGATTCCCGGGACAGGATAGCTACGAGCAGTACTTC. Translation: CASSLGFPGQDSYEQYF.